This T cell receptor beta chain is drawn from a study of shared clonotypes between healthy human individuals. Study overall: Donors were a couple of women and three men aged 18 to 49.

After removal of 6 bases from V and 5 bases from J, the junction contained 6 bases not matched to a gene. This CDR3 region has 13 residues. Germline assignment: CDR1 KGHSH and CDR2 LQKENI. As to this clone: Its antigen is unknown.

For every subset, genomic DNA was evenly distributed across several immunoSEQ plates. Only in-frame clones appear in the TCRdb table, and some are missing; sequencing was by immunoSEQ multiplex PCR. The sample holds 2 million to 2.5 million clones, about 95% seen once. Findings and limits, study-wide: The authors sampled blood alone, and tissue repertoires likely differ. It was observed that roughly 4.8% of naive CD4 clonotypes were shared across a handful of donors.

This TCR was sampled from a man between 18 and 35 years old in good health. Sequenced sample: naive CD4+ T cells sorted from blood. The subset here: CD45RA+ positively selected. The chain has TRBV18 and TRBJ2-7; 8 bases match TRBD1. The CDR3 region has the DNA TGTGCCAGCTCGACAGGGGCAATTAACGAGCAGTACTTC. It yields the protein CASSTGAINEQYF.